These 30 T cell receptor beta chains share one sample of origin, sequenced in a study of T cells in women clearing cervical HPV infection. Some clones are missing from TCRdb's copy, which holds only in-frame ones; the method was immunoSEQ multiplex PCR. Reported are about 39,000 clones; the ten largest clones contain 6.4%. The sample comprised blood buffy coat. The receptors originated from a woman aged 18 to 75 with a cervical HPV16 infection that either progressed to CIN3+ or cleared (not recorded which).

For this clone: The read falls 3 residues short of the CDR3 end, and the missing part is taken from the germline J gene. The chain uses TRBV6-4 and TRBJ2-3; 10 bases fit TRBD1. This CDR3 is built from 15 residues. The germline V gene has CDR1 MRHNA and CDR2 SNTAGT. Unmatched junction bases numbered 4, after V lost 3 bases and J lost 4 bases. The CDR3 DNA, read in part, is TGTGCCAGCAGTGAAGGACAGGGGGAAGCAGATACG. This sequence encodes CASSEGQGEADT. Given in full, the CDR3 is CASSEGQGEADTQYF.

CDR3 bases read: TGCAGCGTTGGGGACATACAGGGTCAGCCC. It specifies CSVGDIQGQP. The full CDR3 reads CSVGDIQGQPQHF. The chain employs TRBV29-1 and TRBJ1-5; weak D call: TRBD1 (6 bases). Read data end 3 residues before the CDR3 end; the end is taken from the germline J gene. Trimming removed 4 bases from V and 6 bases from J, with 13 bases in between. CDR3 size: 13 residues. Germline V gene lookup returns CDR1 SQVTM and CDR2 ANQGSEA.

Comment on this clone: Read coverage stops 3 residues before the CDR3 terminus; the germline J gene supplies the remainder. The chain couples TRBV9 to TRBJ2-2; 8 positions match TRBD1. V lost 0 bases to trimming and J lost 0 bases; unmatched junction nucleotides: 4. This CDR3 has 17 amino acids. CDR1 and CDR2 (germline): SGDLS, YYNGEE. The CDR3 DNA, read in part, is TGTGCCAGCAGCGTAGATGACAGGGGTGCGAACACCGGGGAG. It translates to CASSVDDRGANTGE. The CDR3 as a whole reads CASSVDDRGANTGELFF.

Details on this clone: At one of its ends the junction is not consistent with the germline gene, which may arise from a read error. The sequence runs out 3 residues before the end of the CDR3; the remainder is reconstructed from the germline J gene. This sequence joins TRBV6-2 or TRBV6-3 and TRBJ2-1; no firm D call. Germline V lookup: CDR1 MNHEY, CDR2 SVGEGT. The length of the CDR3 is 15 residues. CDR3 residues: CASCYIIGSFNEQFF. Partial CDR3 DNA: TGTGCCAGCTGTTACATCATCGGGTCATTCAATGAG.

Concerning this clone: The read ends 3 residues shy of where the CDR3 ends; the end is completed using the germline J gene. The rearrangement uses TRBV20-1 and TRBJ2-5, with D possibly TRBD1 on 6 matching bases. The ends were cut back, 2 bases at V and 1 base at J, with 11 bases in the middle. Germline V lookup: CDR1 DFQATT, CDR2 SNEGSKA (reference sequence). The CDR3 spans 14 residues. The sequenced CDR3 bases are TGCAGTGCTAGATCCTCAGGGGCCCAAGAGACC. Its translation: CSARSSGAQET. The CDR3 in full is CSARSSGAQETQYF.

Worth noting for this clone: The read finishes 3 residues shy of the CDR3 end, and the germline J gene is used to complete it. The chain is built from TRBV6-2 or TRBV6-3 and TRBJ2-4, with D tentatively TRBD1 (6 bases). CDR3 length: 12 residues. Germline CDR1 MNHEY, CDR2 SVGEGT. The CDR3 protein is CASSQGNQPQYF. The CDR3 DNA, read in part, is TGTGCCAGCAGTCAGGGGAATCAGCCT.

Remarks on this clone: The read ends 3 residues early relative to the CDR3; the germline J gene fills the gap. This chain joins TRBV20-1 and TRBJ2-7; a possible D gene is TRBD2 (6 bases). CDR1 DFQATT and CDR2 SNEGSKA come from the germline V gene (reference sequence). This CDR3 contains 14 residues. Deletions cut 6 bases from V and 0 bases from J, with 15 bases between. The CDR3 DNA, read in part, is TGCAGTGCCAAGGCGGGGTCAAGCTCCTACGAG. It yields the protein CSAKAGSSSYE. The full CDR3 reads CSAKAGSSSYEQYF.

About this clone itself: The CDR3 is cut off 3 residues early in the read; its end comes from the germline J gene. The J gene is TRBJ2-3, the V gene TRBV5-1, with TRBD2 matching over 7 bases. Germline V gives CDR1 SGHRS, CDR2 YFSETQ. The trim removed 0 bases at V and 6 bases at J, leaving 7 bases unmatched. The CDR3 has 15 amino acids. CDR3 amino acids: CASSLDGGSTDTQYF. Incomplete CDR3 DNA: TGCGCCAGCAGCTTGGACGGGGGGAGTACCGATACG.

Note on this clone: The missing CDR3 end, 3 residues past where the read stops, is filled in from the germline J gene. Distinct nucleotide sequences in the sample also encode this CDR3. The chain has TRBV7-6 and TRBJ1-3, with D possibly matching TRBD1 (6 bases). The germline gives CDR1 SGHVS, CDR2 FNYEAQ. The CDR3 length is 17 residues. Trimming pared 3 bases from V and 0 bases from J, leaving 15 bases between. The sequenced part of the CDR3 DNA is TGTGCCAGCAGCTTGTTCGCCAGGGGCAGCTCTGGAAACACC. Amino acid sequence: CASSLFARGSSGNT. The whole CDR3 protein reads CASSLFARGSSGNTIYF.

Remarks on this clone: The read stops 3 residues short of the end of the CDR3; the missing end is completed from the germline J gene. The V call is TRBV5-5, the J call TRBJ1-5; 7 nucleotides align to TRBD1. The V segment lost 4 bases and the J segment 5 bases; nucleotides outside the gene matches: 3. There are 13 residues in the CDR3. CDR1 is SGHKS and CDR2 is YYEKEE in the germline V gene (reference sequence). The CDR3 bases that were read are TGTGCCAGCAGCGCTCAGGGGGATCAGCCC. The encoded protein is CASSAQGDQP. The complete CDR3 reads CASSAQGDQPQHF.

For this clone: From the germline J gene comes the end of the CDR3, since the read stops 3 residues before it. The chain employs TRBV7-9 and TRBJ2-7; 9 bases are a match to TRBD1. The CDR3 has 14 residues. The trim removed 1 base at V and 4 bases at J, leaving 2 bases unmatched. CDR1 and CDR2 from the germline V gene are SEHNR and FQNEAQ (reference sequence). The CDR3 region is CASSLVGTGYEQYF. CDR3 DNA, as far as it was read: TGTGCCAGCAGCTTAGTGGGGACAGGGTACGAG.

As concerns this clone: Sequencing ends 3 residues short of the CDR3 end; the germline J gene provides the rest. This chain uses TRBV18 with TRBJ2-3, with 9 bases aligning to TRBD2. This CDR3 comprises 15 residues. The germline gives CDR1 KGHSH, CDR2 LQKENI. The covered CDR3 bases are TGTGCCAGCTCACCACCGGGACTAGCCACGGAGACG. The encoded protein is CASSPPGLATET. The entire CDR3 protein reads CASSPPGLATETQYF.

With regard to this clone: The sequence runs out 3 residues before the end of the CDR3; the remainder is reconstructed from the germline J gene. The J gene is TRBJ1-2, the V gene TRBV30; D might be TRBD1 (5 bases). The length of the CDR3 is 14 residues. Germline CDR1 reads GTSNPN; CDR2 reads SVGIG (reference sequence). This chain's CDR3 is CAWRRTDEWGDYTF. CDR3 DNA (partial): TGTGCCTGGAGACGAACAGACGAATGGGGCGAC. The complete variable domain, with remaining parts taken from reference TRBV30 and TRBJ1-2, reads SQTIHQWPATLVQPVGSPLSLECTVEGTSNPNLYWYRQAAGRGLQLLFYSVGIGQISSEVPQNLSASRPQDRQFILSSKKLLLSDSGFYLCAWRRTDEWGDYTFGSGTRLTVV.

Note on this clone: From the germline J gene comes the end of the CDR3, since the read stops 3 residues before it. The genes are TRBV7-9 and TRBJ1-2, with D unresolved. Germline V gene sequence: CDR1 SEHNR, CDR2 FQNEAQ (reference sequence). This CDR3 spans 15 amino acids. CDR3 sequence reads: CASSYVGSSSYDYTF. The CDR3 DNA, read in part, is TGTGCCAGCAGCTATGTGGGTAGCTCTTCCTACGAC.

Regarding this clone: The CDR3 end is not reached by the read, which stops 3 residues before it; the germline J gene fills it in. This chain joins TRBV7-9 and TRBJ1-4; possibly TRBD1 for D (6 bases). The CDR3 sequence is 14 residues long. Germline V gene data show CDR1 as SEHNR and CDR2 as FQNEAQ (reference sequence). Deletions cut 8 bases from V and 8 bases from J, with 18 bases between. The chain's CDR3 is CASVDVQGDEKLFF. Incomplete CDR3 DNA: TGTGCCAGCGTAGACGTACAGGGAGACGAAAAA. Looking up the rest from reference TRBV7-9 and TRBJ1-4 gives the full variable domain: DTGVSQNPRHKITKRGQNVTFRCDPISEHNRLYWYRQTLGQGPEFLTYFQNEAQLEKSRLLSDRFSAERPKGSFSTLEIQRTEQGDSAMYLCASVDVQGDEKLFFGSGTQLSVL.

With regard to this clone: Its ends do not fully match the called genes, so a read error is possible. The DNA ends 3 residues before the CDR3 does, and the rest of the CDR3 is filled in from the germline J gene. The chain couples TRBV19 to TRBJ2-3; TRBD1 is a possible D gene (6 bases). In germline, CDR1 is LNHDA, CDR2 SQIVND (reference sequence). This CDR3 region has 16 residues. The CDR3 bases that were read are TGTGCCAGTAGTAAGTCATCGGACAGCCGGGCAGAGACG. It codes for CASSKSSDSRAET. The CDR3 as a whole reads CASSKSSDSRAETQYF.

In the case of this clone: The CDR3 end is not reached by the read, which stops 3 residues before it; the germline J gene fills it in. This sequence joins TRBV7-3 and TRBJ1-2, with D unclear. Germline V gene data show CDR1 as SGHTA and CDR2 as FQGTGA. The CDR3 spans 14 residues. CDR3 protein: CASSLTGQHNDYTF. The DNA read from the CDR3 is TGTGCCAGCAGCTTAACGGGCCAGCACAATGAC.

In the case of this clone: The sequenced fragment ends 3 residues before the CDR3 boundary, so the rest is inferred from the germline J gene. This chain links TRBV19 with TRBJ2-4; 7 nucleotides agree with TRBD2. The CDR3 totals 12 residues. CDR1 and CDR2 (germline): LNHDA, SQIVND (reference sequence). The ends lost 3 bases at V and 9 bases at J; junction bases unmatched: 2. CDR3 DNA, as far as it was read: TGTGCCAGTAGTATGGGACTATCCATT. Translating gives CASSMGLSI. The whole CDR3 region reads CASSMGLSIQYF.

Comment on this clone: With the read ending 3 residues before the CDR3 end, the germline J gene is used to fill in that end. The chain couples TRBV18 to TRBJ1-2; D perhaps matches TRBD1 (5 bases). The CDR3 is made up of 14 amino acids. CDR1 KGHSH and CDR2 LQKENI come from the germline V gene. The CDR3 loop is CASSPGTSSYDYTF. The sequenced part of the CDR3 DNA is TGTGCCAGCTCACCAGGGACTAGCTCCTACGAC.

The sequenced CDR3 bases are TGCGCCAGCAGTGGACCAGGAACAGGGGACAGCACAGATACG. Amino acid sequence: CASSGPGTGDSTDT. The full CDR3 protein reads CASSGPGTGDSTDTQYF. The chain employs TRBV10-1 and TRBJ2-3, with 7 bases lining up with TRBD1. Read coverage stops 3 residues before the CDR3 terminus; the germline J gene supplies the remainder. The CDR3 runs to 17 residues. V lost 4 bases to trimming and J lost 0 bases; unmatched junction nucleotides: 10. Germline values: CDR1 WNHNN, CDR2 SYGVQD (reference sequence).

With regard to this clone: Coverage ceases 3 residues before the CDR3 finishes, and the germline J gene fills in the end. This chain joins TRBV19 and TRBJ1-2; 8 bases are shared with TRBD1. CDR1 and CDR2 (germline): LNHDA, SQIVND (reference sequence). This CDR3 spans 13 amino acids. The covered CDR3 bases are TGTGCCAGTAGGTCAGGGGGCGCCTACGAC. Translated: CASRSGGAYD. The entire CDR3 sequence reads CASRSGGAYDYTF.

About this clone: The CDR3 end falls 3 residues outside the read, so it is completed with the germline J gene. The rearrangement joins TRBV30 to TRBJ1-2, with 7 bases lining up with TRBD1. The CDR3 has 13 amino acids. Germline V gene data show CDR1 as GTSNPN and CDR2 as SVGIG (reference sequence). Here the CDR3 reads CAWTARGAGGYTF. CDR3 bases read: TGTGCCTGGACGGCCAGGGGGGCCGGGGGC.

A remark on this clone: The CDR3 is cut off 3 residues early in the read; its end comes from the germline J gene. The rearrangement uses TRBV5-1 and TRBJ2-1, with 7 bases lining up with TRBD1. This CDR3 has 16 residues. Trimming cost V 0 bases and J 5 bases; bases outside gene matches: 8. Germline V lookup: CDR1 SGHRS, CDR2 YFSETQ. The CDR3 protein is CASSLAQGGAHNEQFF. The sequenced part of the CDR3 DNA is TGCGCCAGCAGCTTGGCCCAAGGGGGCGCCCACAATGAG.

The CDR3 loop is CASTSRGRGEETQYF. Incomplete CDR3 DNA: TGTGCCAGCACTTCTAGGGGAAGGGGCGAAGAGACC. The V and J genes are TRBV12-3 or TRBV12-4 and TRBJ2-5; D may be TRBD1 (5 bases). The read is 3 residues too short to cover the CDR3 end, so that end is filled in from the germline J gene. This CDR3 is 15 amino acids long. The V end lost 7 bases, the J end lost 3 bases, and 18 bases lay between the germline ends.

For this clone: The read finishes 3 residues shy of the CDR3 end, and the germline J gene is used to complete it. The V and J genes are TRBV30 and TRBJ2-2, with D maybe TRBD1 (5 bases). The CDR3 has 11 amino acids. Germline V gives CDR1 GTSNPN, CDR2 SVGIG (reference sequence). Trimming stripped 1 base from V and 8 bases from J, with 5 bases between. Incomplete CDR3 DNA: TGTGCCTGGAGTGCAGGGGGGGAG. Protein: CAWSAGGE. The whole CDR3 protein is CAWSAGGELFF.

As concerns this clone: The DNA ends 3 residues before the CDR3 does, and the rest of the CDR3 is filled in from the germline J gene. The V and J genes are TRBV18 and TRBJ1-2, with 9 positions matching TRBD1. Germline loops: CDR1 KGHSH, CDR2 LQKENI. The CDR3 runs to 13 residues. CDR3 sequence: CASSTGQGNDYTF. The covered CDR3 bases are TGTGCCAGCTCAACGGGACAGGGCAATGAC. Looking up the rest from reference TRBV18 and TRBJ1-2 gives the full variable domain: NAGVMQNPRHLVRRRGQEARLRCSPMKGHSHVYWYRQLPEEGLKFMVYLQKENIIDESGMPKERFSAEFPKEGPSILRIQQVVRGDSAAYFCASSTGQGNDYTFGSGTRLTVV.

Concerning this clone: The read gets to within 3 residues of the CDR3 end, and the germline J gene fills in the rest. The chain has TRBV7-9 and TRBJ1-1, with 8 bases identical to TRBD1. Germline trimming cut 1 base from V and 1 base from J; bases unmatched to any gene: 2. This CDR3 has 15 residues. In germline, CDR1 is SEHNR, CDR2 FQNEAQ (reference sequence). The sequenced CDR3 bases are TGTGCCAGCAGCTTAGAGGACAGGGCGAACACTGAA. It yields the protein CASSLEDRANTE. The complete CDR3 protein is CASSLEDRANTEAFF.

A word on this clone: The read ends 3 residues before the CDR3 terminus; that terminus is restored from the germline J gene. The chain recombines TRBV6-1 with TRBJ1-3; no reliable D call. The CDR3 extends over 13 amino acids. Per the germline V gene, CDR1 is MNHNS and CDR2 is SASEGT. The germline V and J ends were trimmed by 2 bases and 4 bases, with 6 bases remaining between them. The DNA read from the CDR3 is TGTGCCAGCAGTGAACAATCCGGAAACACC. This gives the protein CASSEQSGNT. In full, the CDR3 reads CASSEQSGNTIYF.

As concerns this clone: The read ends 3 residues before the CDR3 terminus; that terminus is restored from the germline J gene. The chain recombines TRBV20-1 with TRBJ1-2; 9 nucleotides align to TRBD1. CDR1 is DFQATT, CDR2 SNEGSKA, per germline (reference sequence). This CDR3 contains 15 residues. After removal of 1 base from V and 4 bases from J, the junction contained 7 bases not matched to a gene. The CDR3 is CSARGGQGLSYGYTF. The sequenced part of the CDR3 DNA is TGCAGTGCTAGAGGGGGACAGGGCTTATCCTATGGC.

The CDR3 bases that were read are TGTGCCAGTAGGGACTTAGCGGGGTACTACAATGAC. Its protein is CASRDLAGYYND. From start to end, the CDR3 is CASRDLAGYYNDYTF. The chain combines TRBV19 with TRBJ1-2; unclear D gene. The read comes to an end 3 residues before the CDR3 does, leaving the germline J gene to fill in the end. The CDR3 contains 15 residues. Germline V CDR1 and CDR2: LNHDA, SQIVND (reference sequence).